Presented here are 22 T cell receptor beta chains from one specimen sequenced in a study of shared clonotypes between healthy human individuals. TCRdb's copy holds only in-frame clones and misses some; the assay was immunoSEQ multiplex PCR. The sample consists of about 1 million clones, more than 65% of them appearing once. Sequenced material: memory CD4+ T cells sorted from blood. Subset given: CD45RA-negative fraction. The receptors stem from a man aged 18 to 35 in good health.

This sequence joins TRBV2 and TRBJ1-6; TRBD1 matches 7 bases. The V gene end was trimmed by 6 bases and the J gene end by 0 bases; junction bases not matched to a gene: 11. From germline, CDR1 is SNHLY and CDR2 FYNNEI. CDR3 length equals 18 residues. In DNA, the CDR3 is TGTGCCAGCAGGAGGACAGGAAAATTAAGCTCCTATAATTCACCCCTCCACTTT. As protein: CASRRTGKLSSYNSPLHF.

This sequence joins TRBV19 and TRBJ2-5, with D perhaps TRBD1 (6 bases). Trimming shortened V by 3 bases and J by 2 bases, and 10 bases separated the two germline ends. CDR1 is LNHDA, CDR2 SQIVND, per germline (reference sequence). The CDR3 totals 14 residues. DNA of the CDR3: TGTGCCAGTAGTATGTGGACAGCTCAAGAGACCCAGTACTTC. It is translated as CASSMWTAQETQYF.

The rearrangement uses TRBV30 and TRBJ1-1; 7 nucleotides agree with TRBD1. CDR1 and CDR2 (germline): GTSNPN, SVGIG (reference sequence). The CDR3 spans 16 residues. Unmatched junction bases numbered 11, after V lost 2 bases and J lost 2 bases. The CDR3 nucleotides read TGTGCCTGGAGTCGAATCGGACAGGCGACAAACACTGAAGCTTTCTTT. This codes for CAWSRIGQATNTEAFF.

This clone was counted a single time. This chain uses TRBV7-2 with TRBJ2-3; 7 bases align to TRBD2. Germline V gives CDR1 SGHTA, CDR2 FQGNSA. The CDR3 sequence is 15 residues long. V was clipped by 2 bases and J by 2 bases; unmatched bases: 4. The CDR3 sequence: CASSLWGLTTDTQYF. Here the CDR3 DNA reads TGTGCCAGCAGCTTATGGGGACTAACCACAGATACGCAGTATTTT.

The rearrangement uses TRBV28 and TRBJ2-7, with a weak D call TRBD2 (5 bases). CDR3 size: 15 residues. V gave up 4 bases and J gave up 2 bases, with 15 bases separating them. Germline CDR1 MDHEN, CDR2 SYDVKM. In DNA form, the CDR3 reads TGTGCCAGCAGTTCGTACGGGGAAAGGGCCTACGAGCAGTACTTC. Translated: CASSSYGERAYEQYF.

The gene calls are TRBV27 and TRBJ1-2; possible D gene TRBD1, 5 bases. This CDR3 comprises 15 residues. The V gene lost 5 bases and the J gene lost 4 bases, with 17 bases spanning the gap. The germline V gene encodes CDR1 MNHEY and CDR2 SMNVEV (reference sequence). The CDR3 DNA follows: TGTGCCAGCAGTAGGGTCAGGGATTGGAGCTATGGCTACACCTTC. Translated: CASSRVRDWSYGYTF.

V usage is TRBV5-1 and J usage is TRBJ2-6, with a tentative D call TRBD1 (5 bases). V was cut by 0 bases and J by 2 bases, with 9 bases left in between. Looked up from germline, CDR1 is SGHRS and CDR2 is YFSETQ. CDR3 length: 16 amino acids. The CDR3 DNA is TGCGCCAGCAGCTTGGACAGGCTAGCTGGGGCCAACGTCCTGACTTTC. It translates to CASSLDRLAGANVLTF.

Worth noting for this clone: Other nucleotide sequences from this sample produce the same CDR3. V usage is TRBV5-1 and J usage is TRBJ2-1; TRBD2 matches at 11 bases. This CDR3 is built from 16 residues. With V trimmed by 1 base and J by 0 bases, 0 bases remained unmatched. Germline lookup yields CDR1 SGHRS and CDR2 YFSETQ. The CDR3 DNA reads as TGCGCCAGCAGCTTGCTAGCGGGGGGCTCCTACAATGAGCAGTTCTTC. Translating it yields CASSLLAGGSYNEQFF.

V gene TRBV19 combines with J gene TRBJ2-2; 9 bases fit TRBD1. CDR1 and CDR2 (germline): LNHDA, SQIVND (reference sequence). The CDR3 runs 15 residues. The V gene end was trimmed by 6 bases and the J gene end by 3 bases; junction bases not matched to a gene: 5. In nucleotides, the CDR3 is TGTGCCAGTAGCGGGGGACAGGGCCACACCGGGGAGCTGTTTTTT. Translated, it gives CASSGGQGHTGELFF.

The chain uses TRBV20-1 and TRBJ2-7; weak D call: TRBD1 (5 bases). Germline CDR1 and CDR2: DFQATT and SNEGSKA (reference sequence). The V end was cut by 7 bases, the J end by 0 bases, with 7 bases between. This CDR3 comprises 11 residues. The CDR3 spells CSGQTSYEQYF. The CDR3 bases are TGCAGTGGACAGACCTCCTACGAGCAGTACTTC.

The CDR3 DNA is TGTGCCAGCAGCTTAGAGGACGTTCAGTACTTC. Encoded protein: CASSLEDVQYF. The gene calls are TRBV7-9 and TRBJ2-4; D call uncertain. Germline values: CDR1 SEHNR, CDR2 FQNEAQ (reference sequence). The CDR3 loop spans 11 amino acids. With 1 base removed from V and 11 bases from J, the gap between germline ends came to 6 bases.

V usage is TRBV6-5 and J usage is TRBJ2-1, with D perhaps being TRBD1 or TRBD2 (5 bases each). The CDR3 totals 15 residues. V lost 6 bases and J lost 0, with 12 bases in between. Germline CDR1 reads MNHEY; CDR2 reads SVGAGI. The chain's CDR3 is CASRVAGSSYNEQFF. The CDR3 DNA follows: TGTGCCAGCAGAGTCGCAGGGAGCTCCTACAATGAGCAGTTCTTC.

V and J are TRBV6-6 and TRBJ1-2, with TRBD1 matching 7 bases. This CDR3 region has 12 residues. Trimming at V came to 6 bases and at J to 4 bases, leaving 2 bases not matched to a gene. Looked up from germline, CDR1 is MNHNY and CDR2 is SVGAGI (reference sequence). CDR3 residues: CASRRDSYGYTF. In DNA, the CDR3 is TGTGCCAGCAGAAGGGACAGCTATGGCTACACCTTC.

V gene TRBV30 combines with J gene TRBJ2-2, with D possibly being TRBD2 (7 bases). Germline V gene data show CDR1 as GTSNPN and CDR2 as SVGIG (reference sequence). Between the trimmed V and J ends, which lost 0 bases and 7 bases, there was a span of 15 bases. CDR3 length: 15 residues. This CDR3 is CAWSVGGGAGGELFF. In DNA form, the CDR3 reads TGTGCCTGGAGTGTAGGGGGAGGGGCAGGCGGGGAGCTGTTTTTT.

This clone turned up a few times. This chain joins TRBV6-1 and TRBJ1-5; the match to TRBD1 covers 8 bases. The CDR3 has 15 residues. Germline V gives CDR1 MNHNS, CDR2 SASEGT. The V and J ends lost 6 bases and 3 bases, in that order; junction bases with no gene match: 7. The CDR3, as DNA: TGTGCCAGCAGCCTTGGACAGGGATACAATCAGCCCCAGCATTTT. Translated, it gives CASSLGQGYNQPQHF.

The table lists this clone with a few counts. The rearrangement links TRBV7-9 to TRBJ1-5; tentative D call: TRBD1 (5 bases). This CDR3 contains 19 residues. Per germline, CDR1 SEHNR and CDR2 FQNEAQ (reference sequence). V was shortened by 1 base and J by 2 bases, with 21 bases between the two germline ends. In DNA, the CDR3 is TGTGCCAGCAGCTTAGTCCGAGACCATTGGAGGGGTGGCAATCAGCCCCAGCATTTT. Translating gives CASSLVRDHWRGGNQPQHF.

J is TRBJ1-1 and V is TRBV2, with D possibly TRBD1 on 5 matching bases. The CDR3 length is 14 residues. The V gene's germline CDR1 is SNHLY and CDR2 FYNNEI. V shed 6 bases and J shed 4 bases, with 15 bases lying between them. The CDR3 loop reads CASRTSGARTEAFF. The CDR3 nucleotides read TGTGCCAGCAGGACCAGTGGGGCGCGCACTGAAGCTTTCTTT.

This clone was seen once. The V call is TRBV5-6, the J call TRBJ2-3; D unresolved. The CDR3 spans 12 residues. Between the trimmed V and J ends, which lost 0 bases and 7 bases, there was a span of 6 bases. Looked up from germline, CDR1 is SGHDT and CDR2 is YYEEEE. CDR3 in amino acids: CASSLGVNTQYF. CDR3 coding DNA: TGTGCCAGCAGCTTGGGCGTTAATACGCAGTATTTT.

The rearrangement links TRBV10-2 to TRBJ2-5; possible D gene TRBD2, 5 bases. Trimming took off 2 bases at V and 6 bases at J, with 16 bases between the two ends. This CDR3 is 15 amino acids long. The germline V gene has CDR1 WSHSY and CDR2 SAAADI. The CDR3 DNA reads TGCGCCAGCAGTGAGAGGCAGGCCGGGGTGAAGACCCAGTACTTC. Residues: CASSERQAGVKTQYF.

V gene TRBV5-1 combines with J gene TRBJ1-2; TRBD1 might be the D (5 bases). Looked up from germline, CDR1 is SGHRS and CDR2 is YFSETQ. The V and J ends lost 2 bases and 5 bases respectively, with 22 bases between them. This CDR3 has 17 amino acids. CDR3 protein: CASSFTGTSGWMYGYTF. In nucleotides, the CDR3 is TGCGCCAGCAGCTTCACCGGGACCTCCGGTTGGATGTATGGCTACACCTTC.

The sample holds a few counts of this clone. The CDR3 region is CASRGQGKNTGELFF. DNA for the CDR3: TGTGCCAGCAGAGGACAGGGTAAAAACACCGGGGAGCTGTTTTTT. J is TRBJ2-2 and V is TRBV6-1, with 8 bases fitting TRBD1. The germline CDR1 and CDR2 sequences are MNHNS and SASEGT. This CDR3 comprises 15 residues. Germline trimming cut 6 bases from V and 2 bases from J; bases unmatched to any gene: 5.

V is TRBV6-5 and J is TRBJ2-1; TRBD1 aligns across 7 bases. The CDR3 runs to 14 residues. Losses at the gene ends were 10 bases for V and 4 bases for J; bases not matched to a gene: 10. Germline assignment: CDR1 MNHEY and CDR2 SVGAGI. The CDR3 region is CANAPGQTYNEQFF. CDR3 nucleotides: TGTGCCAACGCGCCGGGACAGACATACAATGAGCAGTTCTTC.